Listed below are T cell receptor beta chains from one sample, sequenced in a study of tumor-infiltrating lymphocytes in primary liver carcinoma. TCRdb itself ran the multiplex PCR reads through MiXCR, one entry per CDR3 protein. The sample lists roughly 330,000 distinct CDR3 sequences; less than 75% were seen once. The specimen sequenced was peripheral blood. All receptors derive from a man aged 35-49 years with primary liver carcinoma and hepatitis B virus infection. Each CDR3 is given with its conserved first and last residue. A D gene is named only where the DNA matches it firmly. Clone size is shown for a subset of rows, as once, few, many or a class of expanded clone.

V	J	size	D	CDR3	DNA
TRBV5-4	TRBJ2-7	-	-	CASSLEGPTYEQYF	TGTGCCAGCAGCTTGGAGGGCCCCACCTACGAGCAGTACTTC
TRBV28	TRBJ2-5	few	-	CASTSPRGAKETQYF	TGTGCCAGCACCTCACCTCGGGGGGCGAAAGAGACCCAGTACTTC
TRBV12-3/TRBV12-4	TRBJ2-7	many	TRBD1	CASSPWTGGDEQYF	TGTGCCAGCAGTCCATGGACAGGGGGCGATGAGCAGTACTTC
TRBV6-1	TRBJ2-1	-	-	CVSSNRLSSYNELFF	TGTGTCAGCAGTAACCGACTAAGCTCCTACAATGAGCTGTTCTTC
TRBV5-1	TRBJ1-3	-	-	CASSLYRGNTIYF	TGCGCCAGCAGCTTGTACAGAGGAAACACCATATATTTT
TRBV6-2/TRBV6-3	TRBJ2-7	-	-	CASRPVRTDLYEQYF	TGTGCCAGCAGACCCGTTAGGACAGACCTCTACGAGCAGTACTTC
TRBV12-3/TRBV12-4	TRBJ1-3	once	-	CASRVGGGSGNTIYF	TGTGCCAGCAGGGTTGGGGGGGGGTCTGGGAACACCATATATTTT
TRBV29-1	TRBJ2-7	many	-	CSVRRASGEQYF	TGCAGCGTCAGGAGGGCCTCGGGGGAGCAGTACTTC
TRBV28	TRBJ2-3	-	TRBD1	CASSTGGRTDTQYF	TGTGCCAGCAGTACAGGGGGCCGGACAGATACGCAGTATTTT
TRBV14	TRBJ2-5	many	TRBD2	CASSRTGTSVPYF	TGTGCCAGCAGCCGCACCGGGACTAGCGTTCCTTACTTC
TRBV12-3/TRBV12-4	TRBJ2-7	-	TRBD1	CASSRDRGSYGQYF	TGTGCCAGCAGCCGGGACAGGGGTTCCTACGGGCAGTACTTC
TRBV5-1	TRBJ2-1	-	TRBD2	CASSSPLAGVFYNEQFF	TGCGCCAGCAGCAGCCCTCTAGCGGGAGTCTTCTACAATGAGCAGTTCTTC
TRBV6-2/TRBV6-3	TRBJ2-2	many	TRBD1	CASSYPRQGARTGELFF	TGTGCCAGCAGTTACCCTAGACAGGGGGCAAGGACCGGGGAGCTGTTTTTT
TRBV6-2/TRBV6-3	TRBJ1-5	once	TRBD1	CARSYATGTVYSNQPQHF	TGTGCCAGGAGTTACGCGACCGGGACAGTGTATAGCAATCAGCCCCAGCATTTT
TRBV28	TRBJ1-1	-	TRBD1	CASSRQGPEAFF	TGTGCCAGCAGTCGACAGGGCCCTGAAGCTTTCTTT
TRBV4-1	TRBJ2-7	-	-	CANSQATEWGYEQYF	TGCGCCAACAGCCAAGCGACAGAATGGGGCTACGAGCAATACTTC
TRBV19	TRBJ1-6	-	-	CASTPRRENSPLHF	TGTGCCAGTACTCCGCGGCGGGAGAATTCACCCCTCCACTTT
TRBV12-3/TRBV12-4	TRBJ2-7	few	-	CASRPQGMTYEQYF	TGTGCCAGTCGTCCCCAGGGGATGACCTACGAGCAGTACTTC
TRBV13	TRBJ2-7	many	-	CASSGSVGEQYF	TGTGCCAGCAGCGGCTCGGTCGGCGAGCAGTACTTC
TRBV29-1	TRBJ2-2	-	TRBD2	CSVPGWSGELLF	TGCAGCGTACCAGGGTGGAGCGGGGAGCTGTTGTTT
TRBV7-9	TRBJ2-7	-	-	CASSSRLYEQYF	TGTGCCAGCAGCTCGCGCCTCTACGAGCAGTACTTC
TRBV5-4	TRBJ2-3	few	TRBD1	CASSLDRARTDTQYF	TGTGCCAGCAGCCTGGACAGGGCCAGAACAGATACGCAGTATTTT
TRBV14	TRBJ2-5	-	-	CASSRGFMVTQYF	TGTGCCAGCAGCCGGGGTTTCATGGTGACCCAGTACTTC
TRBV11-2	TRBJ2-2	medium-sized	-	CASSLLDTGELFF	TGTGCCAGCAGCTTACTAGACACCGGGGAGCTGTTTTTT
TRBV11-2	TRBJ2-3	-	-	CASTLAFAGAKDTQYF	TGTGCCAGCACCTTAGCGTTCGCTGGCGCGAAAGATACGCAGTATTTT
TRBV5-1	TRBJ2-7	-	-	CASSKDTSLSGVPTYEQYF	TGCGCCAGCAGCAAGGACACCTCACTGTCGGGGGTTCCCACCTACGAGCAGTACTTC
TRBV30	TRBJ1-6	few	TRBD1	CAWSPRTGKASPLHF	TGTGCCTGGAGTCCGCGGACAGGGAAAGCTTCACCCCTCCACTTT
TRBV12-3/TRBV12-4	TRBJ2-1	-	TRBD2	CASSLSAGGDYNEQFF	TGTGCCAGCAGCTTAAGTGCGGGAGGTGACTACAATGAGCAGTTCTTC
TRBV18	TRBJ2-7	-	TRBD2	CASSDRGRGTYEQYF	TGTGCCAGCTCCGATCGCGGGAGGGGTACCTACGAGCAGTACTTC
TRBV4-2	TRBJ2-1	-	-	CASRGYDEQFF	TGTGCCAGTCGGGGTTACGATGAGCAGTTCTTC
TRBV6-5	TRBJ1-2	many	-	CASSPAAGAIYGYTF	TGTGCCAGCAGTCCTGCCGCAGGGGCCATCTATGGCTACACCTTC
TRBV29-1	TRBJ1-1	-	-	CSVAGTEAFF	TGCAGCGTTGCGGGGACTGAAGCTTTCTTT
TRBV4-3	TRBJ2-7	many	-	CASSRDYADGGMNEQYF	TGCGCCAGCAGCCGAGATTACGCCGACGGGGGAATGAACGAGCAGTACTTC
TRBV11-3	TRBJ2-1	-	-	CAISLGSAYNDQFF	TGTGCCATCAGCTTAGGTAGCGCCTACAATGATCAGTTCTTC
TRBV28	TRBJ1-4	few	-	CASSHEGGDEKLFF	TGTGCCAGCAGCCACGAGGGGGGCGATGAAAAACTGTTTTTT
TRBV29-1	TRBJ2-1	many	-	CSVGGRTDNNEQFF	TGCAGCGTTGGGGGACGGACAGACAATAATGAGCAGTTCTTC